This paragraph reports one T cell receptor beta chain. Its antigen is as yet unknown. This entry comes from a study of stem cell transplantation in POMP-related autoinflammatory disease. Study-wide results and limits: Fewer unique TRB V-J gene pairings were identified in patients with PRAID. In patients with PRAID, every analyzed T-cell subset tended to show lower diversity and higher clonality.

The data were produced by immunoSEQ multiplex PCR, yet TCRdb's version contains in-frame clones alone and is incomplete. The table includes about 26,000 clones, 80% to 85% detected once. Trimming took 4 bases from V and 3 from J, leaving 9 bases between them. Germline V gene lookup returns CDR1 MNHEY and CDR2 SMNVEV (reference sequence). CDR3 length: 13 residues. The chain combines TRBV27 with TRBJ1-1; D is unclear. The specimen comprised CD4+ T cells from PBMCs, sampled before stem cell transplantation. The clonotype was recovered from a human donor with POMP-related autoinflammation and immune dysregulation (PRAID). CDR3 in amino acids: CASSYEYDTEAFF. Written as DNA, the CDR3 is TGTGCCAGCAGTTACGAGTACGACACTGAAGCTTTCTTT.